There are a few counts of the clone carrying this TCR beta chain. The antigen remains undetermined. This sample was included in a study of vaccination and CD4 T cells after COVID-19. Study overall: Convalescents were six males and four females, two of them Hispanic. Overlapping spike peptides from SARS-CoV-2, HCoV-NL63, HCoV-OC43 and HCoV-229E served to stimulate the cells.

The treatment here: 10-day PBMC culture with coronavirus spike peptide pools or control peptides (ViraFEST assay). This CDR3 region has 12 residues. Germline assignment: CDR1 DFQATT and CDR2 SNEGSKA (reference sequence). With the Oncomine TCR Beta short-read assay, DNA from cultured CD4+ T cells was sequenced. Using the QIAamp micro DNA kit, genomic DNA was extracted from the CD4+ T cells that had been cultured. TCRdb re-called the PCR reads with MiXCR, one entry per CDR3 protein. The table shows 22,000 or so distinct CDR3 sequences, with around 50% occurring only once. V and J are TRBV20-1 and TRBJ1-2; no definite D call. Sequenced: CD4+ T cells from blood, cultured in vitro. This TCR was recovered from a human donor who had recovered from COVID-19. The CDR3 reads CCAPVMDYGYTF. CDR3 nucleotides: TGCTGCGCTCCAGTTATGGACTATGGCTACACCTTC.